This TCR beta chain was identified in a study of blood T cell repertoires in COVID-19. The overall study: The origin of the acute and convalescent COVID-19 samples was the United States, Italy and Spain.

Libraries were prepared by immunoSEQ multiplex PCR; TCRdb keeps only in-frame clonotypes and omits some of them. The sample has 200,000 to 300,000 clones; nearly 85% are singletons. V was clipped by 0 bases and J by 6 bases, with 8 bases between them. This CDR3 has 13 residues. Per the germline V gene, CDR1 is MDHEN and CDR2 is SYDVKM. The rearrangement uses TRBV28 and TRBJ2-5; perhaps TRBD1 as D (5 bases). Sequenced material: peripheral blood. The TCR comes from a human donor in a cohort sampled during active COVID-19. The CDR3 region is CASSLWGLKTQYF. As DNA, the CDR3 is TGTGCCAGCAGTTTATGGGGGCTGAAGACCCAGTACTTC. Full variable domain (remainder filled in from reference TRBV28 and TRBJ2-5): DVKVTQSSRYLVKRTGEKVFLECVQDMDHENMFWYRQDPGLGLRLIYFSYDVKMKEKGDIPEGYSVSREKKERFSLILESASTNQTSMYLCASSLWGLKTQYFGPGTRLLVL.